Described below is a single TCR beta chain sequence and its context. The specificity of this receptor is unknown. No qualities accompany the bases; no much larger clone lies one base away. The data stem from a study of control samples from healthy donors and cancer patients (dated by TCRdb to about 2020). Counted from cysteine to phenylalanine, this CDR3 has 12 amino acids. The DNA shown is the 36-base CDR3, in frame from base 1. CDR1 is given as KGHSH and CDR2 as LQKENI, both from the germline V gene. V is clipped by 3 bases and J by 7 bases, and the sequence between their germline boundaries is 9 bases long. Libraries were prepared through the immunoSEQ multiplex PCR assay. What TCRdb holds here is the immuneACCESS table cut down to in-frame rearrangements. Part of the clones is not present; checked against another copy, under half of the missing clones reflect an unresolved V gene, and the others are unexplained. The sample records over 100,000 clones, about nine tenths of which are singletons. The ten largest clonotypes hold 4% to 4.5% of the sample.

The rearrangement joined TRBV18 to TRBJ1-1; the D gene is not confidently resolved. Input material: blood. The TCR originated in a human donor in good health. The donor label of this sample is uncertain. The encoded CDR3 is CASSPSRVEAFF. The DNA sequence follows: TGTGCCAGCTCACCGAGTCGCGTTGAAGCTTTCTTT. The variable domain in full, with residues beyond the CDR3 obtained from the reference TRBV18 and TRBJ1-1 genes, is NAGVMQNPRHLVRRRGQEARLRCSPMKGHSHVYWYRQLPEEGLKFMVYLQKENIIDESGMPKERFSAEFPKEGPSILRIQQVVRGDSAAYFCASSPSRVEAFFGQGTRLTVV.